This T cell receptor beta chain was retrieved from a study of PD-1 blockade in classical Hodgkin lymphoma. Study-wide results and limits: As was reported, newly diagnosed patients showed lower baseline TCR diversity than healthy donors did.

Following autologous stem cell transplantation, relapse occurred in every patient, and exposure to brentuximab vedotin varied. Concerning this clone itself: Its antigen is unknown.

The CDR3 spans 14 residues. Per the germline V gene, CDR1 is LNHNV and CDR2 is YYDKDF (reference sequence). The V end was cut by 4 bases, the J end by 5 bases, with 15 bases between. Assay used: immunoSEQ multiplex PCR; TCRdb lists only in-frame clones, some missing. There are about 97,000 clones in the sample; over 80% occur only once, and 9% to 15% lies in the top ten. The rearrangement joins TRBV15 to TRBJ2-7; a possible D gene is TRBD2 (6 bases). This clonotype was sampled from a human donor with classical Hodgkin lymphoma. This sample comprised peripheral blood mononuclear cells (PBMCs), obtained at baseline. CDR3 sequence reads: CATSMMVGSNEQYF. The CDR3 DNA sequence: TGTGCCACCAGCATGATGGTCGGGAGCAACGAGCAGTACTTC.